The 12 T cell receptor beta chains below all came from one sample that was sequenced in a study of CD8+CD57+ T cells in acquired aplastic anemia. Sequencing was done on patients that had shown CD8+CD57+ cell expansion by flow cytometry. TCR beta VDJ and CDR3 profiling used genomic DNA as template. In TCRdb, the reads were re-called with MiXCR into one record per CDR3 protein. There are 120,000 or so distinct CDR3 sequences in the sample; about two fifths occur only once, and around 2.7% lies in the top ten. Sequenced: sorted CD4+, CD8+, or CD8+CD57+ T cells (not recorded which) from PBMCs. Every receptor here comes from a human donor with aplastic anemia.

For the CDR3, the DNA is TGTGCCAGTAGTACAGGGAGGGGCTACACCTTC. Translation gives CASSTGRGYTF. The genes are TRBV19 and TRBJ1-2; possible D gene TRBD1, 5 bases. The V gene's germline CDR1 is LNHDA and CDR2 SQIVND (reference sequence). CDR3 length: 11 amino acids. Trimming pared 4 bases from V and 8 bases from J, leaving 8 bases between.

Turning to this clonotype: One base away lies a much larger clone, so this may be a sequencing read error. This rearrangement joins TRBV7-2 to TRBJ2-5; no reliable D call. V shed 4 bases and J shed 5 bases, with 5 bases lying between them. The CDR3 runs 11 residues. The V gene's germline CDR1 is SGHTA and CDR2 FQGNSA. The CDR3 bases are TGTGCCAGCAGCTGGTTGGAGACCCAGTACTTC. Amino acid sequence: CASSWLETQYF.

For this clonotype: A much larger clonotype is one base distant, so this may be a read error. V and J are TRBV6-2 or TRBV6-3 and TRBJ1-5; weak D call: TRBD1 (5 bases). The V gene lost 11 bases and the J gene lost 3 bases, with 17 bases spanning the gap. In germline, CDR1 is MNHEY, CDR2 SVGEGT. There are 14 residues in the CDR3. The CDR3 protein is CAGTSGTVNQPQHF. In DNA, the CDR3 is TGTGCCGGCACCTCCGGGACCGTCAATCAGCCCCAGCATTTT.

J is TRBJ2-2 and V is TRBV10-3; TRBD2 agrees at 16 bases. The length of the CDR3 is 18 residues. V was pared by 5 bases and J by 4 bases, with 7 bases of the junction left unmatched. Looked up from germline, CDR1 is ENHRY and CDR2 is SYGVKD. CDR3 residues: CAISTGTSGGDVTGELFF. The CDR3, as DNA: TGTGCCATCAGTACTGGGACTAGCGGGGGGGACGTCACCGGGGAGCTGTTTTTT.

This clonotype appeared a few times. CDR3 nucleotides: TGCAGTGCTAGAGGGGAAGAGGGCGACACCGGGGAGCTGTTTTTT. Residues: CSARGEEGDTGELFF. The V gene is TRBV20-1, the J gene TRBJ2-2; D is perhaps TRBD2 (5 bases). The CDR3 covers 15 residues. The germline V gene has CDR1 DFQATT and CDR2 SNEGSKA (reference sequence). V was cut by 1 base and J by 3 bases, with 12 bases left in between.

This clonotype occurred many times. The chain is built from TRBV10-3 and TRBJ1-5; 7 positions match TRBD1. Per the germline V gene, CDR1 is ENHRY and CDR2 is SYGVKD. This CDR3 has 14 amino acids. Trimming cost V 6 bases and J 1 base; bases outside gene matches: 3. The CDR3 sequence: CAIRGGGSNQPQHF. The CDR3 coding sequence is TGTGCCATCAGGGGAGGGGGCAGCAATCAGCCCCAGCATTTT.

Many counts were recorded for this clonotype. V usage is TRBV20-1 and J usage is TRBJ1-5; 8 nucleotides match TRBD1. CDR3 length: 13 residues. Germline V lookup: CDR1 DFQATT, CDR2 SNEGSKA (reference sequence). Germline trimming cut 5 bases from V and 5 bases from J; bases unmatched to any gene: 5. The CDR3 DNA sequence: TGCAGTGCTTTGGACAGGGCTGATCAGCCCCAGCATTTT. This translates into CSALDRADQPQHF.

On this clonotype: This CDR3 is missing its conserved last phenylalanine or tryptophan, likely due to a read error. The V and J genes are TRBV24-1 and TRBJ1-5, with TRBD1 identical over 9 bases. This CDR3 is 16 amino acids long. V shed 2 bases, J shed 3 bases, and the junction held 4 bases outside the gene matches. Per the germline V gene, CDR1 is KGHDR and CDR2 is SFDVKD. The CDR3 is CATSDYGTGINQPQHS. In DNA, the CDR3 is TGTGCCACCAGTGATTATGGGACAGGGATCAATCAGCCCCAGCATTCT.

This clonotype was counted ten times or more. This rearrangement joins TRBV2 to TRBJ1-6; possibly TRBD1 for D (5 bases). V dropped 1 base and J dropped 9 bases, with 13 bases sitting between them. Germline lookup yields CDR1 SNHLY and CDR2 FYNNEI. This CDR3 spans 15 amino acids. CDR3 loop: CASSEGGTGSSPLHF. For the CDR3, the DNA is TGTGCCAGCAGTGAAGGGGGGACGGGCAGTTCACCCCTCCACTTT.

This clonotype was detected many times. The rearrangement uses TRBV11-2 and TRBJ2-1; possibly TRBD1 for D (5 bases). There are 14 residues in the CDR3. V lost 0 bases, J lost 5 bases, and 8 bases lay in between. The V gene's germline CDR1 is SGHAT and CDR2 FQNNGV. CDR3 amino acids: CASSLESGNNEQFF. CDR3 nucleotide sequence: TGTGCCAGCAGCTTAGAATCAGGGAACAATGAGCAGTTCTTC.

This clonotype was observed once. A read error may be the cause here, since a much bigger clone is one base away. V is TRBV12-5 and J is TRBJ1-2; maybe TRBD1 (6 bases). Between the trimmed V and J ends, which lost 0 bases and 1 base, there was a span of 15 bases. The germline CDR1 and CDR2 sequences are LGHNT and FRNRAP. The CDR3 runs to 17 residues. For the CDR3, the DNA is TGTGCTAGTGGTTTGGTACTAGGGACAAAACTTAACTATGGCTACACCTTC. Encoded protein: CASGLVLGTKLNYGYTF.

On this clonotype itself: Likely a read error: the CDR3 ends without its conserved phenylalanine or tryptophan. The J gene is TRBJ2-3, the V gene TRBV7-2, with unresolved D. The CDR3 extends over 13 amino acids. The V end was cut by 4 bases, the J end by 0 bases, with 5 bases between. CDR1 and CDR2 (germline): SGHTA, FQGNSA. The CDR3 loop reads CASSSYSTDTQYL. As DNA, the CDR3 is TGTGCCAGCAGCTCTTACAGCACAGATACGCAGTATCTT.